This T cell receptor (beta chain) was obtained from a study of OX40 agonist ivuxolimab in advanced cancers. Study summary: An anti-OX40 (CD134) antibody with agonistic activity, ivuxolimab, was administered to patients. Head and neck, renal cell, melanoma or hepatocellular carcinoma were the cancers that dose-escalation patients had.

Trimming cost V 0 bases and J 6 bases; bases outside gene matches: 2. The CDR3 sequence is 14 residues long. Per germline, CDR1 MRHNA and CDR2 SNTAGT. On this clone itself: The antigen remains undetermined.

The assay was immunoSEQ multiplex PCR, and TCRdb's table has in-frame clones only and misses some. The sample consists of some 80,000 clones, about 88% of them appearing once. Study results and limitations: At doses 0.1 to 3.0 mg/kg, CD4+ and CD8+ clones expanded.

The sample was CD4+ or CD8+ T cells sorted from blood, taken in a trial of the OX40 agonist ivuxolimab. The chain combines TRBV6-4 with TRBJ2-1; 7 bases fit TRBD2. The TCR sequence derives from an adult with an advanced solid tumor such as melanoma, head and neck, liver or kidney cancer. DNA for the CDR3: TGTGCCAGCAGTGACTCCCTAGCGGCCAATGAGCAGTTCTTC. Translated, it gives CASSDSLAANEQFF.